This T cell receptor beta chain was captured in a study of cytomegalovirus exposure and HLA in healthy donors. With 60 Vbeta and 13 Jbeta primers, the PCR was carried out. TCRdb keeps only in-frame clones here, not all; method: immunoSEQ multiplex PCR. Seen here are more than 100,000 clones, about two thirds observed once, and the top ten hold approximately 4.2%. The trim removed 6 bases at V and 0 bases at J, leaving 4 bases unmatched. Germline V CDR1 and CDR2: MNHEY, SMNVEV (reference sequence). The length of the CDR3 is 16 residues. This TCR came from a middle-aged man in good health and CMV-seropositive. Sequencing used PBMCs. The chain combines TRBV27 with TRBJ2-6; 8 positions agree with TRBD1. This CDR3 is CASRPGQASGANVLTF. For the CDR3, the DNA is TGTGCCAGCAGACCGGGACAGGCCTCTGGGGCCAACGTCCTGACTTTC.